This TCR beta chain comes out of a study of blood T cell repertoires in COVID-19. Profiled with immunoSEQ multiplex PCR; TCRdb holds only in-frame clones, not every one. The table records 200,000 to 250,000 clones, 80% to 90% of them present only once. V was pared by 6 bases and J by 0 bases, with 14 bases between. The CDR3 runs to 15 residues. Germline CDR1 is MNHEY and CDR2 is SVGAGI. The rearrangement uses TRBV6-5 and TRBJ1-2; the D gene is possibly TRBD1 (5 bases). Sample: peripheral blood. This receptor was identified in a woman of 80 years or more with acute or convalescent COVID-19. The CDR3 nucleotides are TGTGCCAGCAGCCCAATGTCGACAGCTAACTATGGCTACACCTTC. This gives the protein CASSPMSTANYGYTF.